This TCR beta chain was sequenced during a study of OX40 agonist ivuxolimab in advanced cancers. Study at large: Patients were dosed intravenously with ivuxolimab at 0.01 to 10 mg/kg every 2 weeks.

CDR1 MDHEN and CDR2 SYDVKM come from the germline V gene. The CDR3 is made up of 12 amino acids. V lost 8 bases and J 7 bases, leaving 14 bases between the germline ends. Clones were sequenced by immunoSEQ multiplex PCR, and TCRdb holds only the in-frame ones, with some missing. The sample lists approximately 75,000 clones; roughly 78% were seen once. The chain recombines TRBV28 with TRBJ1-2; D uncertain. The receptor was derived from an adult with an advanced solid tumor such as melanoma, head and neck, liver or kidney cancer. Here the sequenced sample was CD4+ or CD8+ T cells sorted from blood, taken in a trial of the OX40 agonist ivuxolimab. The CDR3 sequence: CASVPTTGGYTF. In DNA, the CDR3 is TGTGCCAGCGTCCCCACGACGGGTGGCTACACCTTC.